This passage covers 14 T cell receptor beta chains from one sample sequenced in a study of HIV-infected patients and healthy controls. Whole blood was used without fractionation, so all unsorted peripheral T cells were included. Reverse transcription used around 480 ng RNA and constant-region primers for alpha and beta. Alpha and beta chain libraries were made separately by chain-specific third strand synthesis with multiplexing indices. From the 5' RACE reads, TCRdb called clonotypes with MiXCR, one entry per CDR3 protein. The sample records 13,000 or so distinct CDR3 sequences, around 9.9% being singletons. Sequenced sample: blood. The origin of the receptors is an adult in good health.

This clonotype was seen many times. This chain links TRBV9 with TRBJ2-3; 7 positions agree with TRBD2. The CDR3 spans 15 residues. V was clipped by 1 base and J by 5 bases; unmatched bases: 7. The germline V gene encodes CDR1 SGDLS and CDR2 YYNGEE. This CDR3 reads CASSVFAGAGDTQYF. The CDR3 coding sequence is TGTGCCAGCAGCGTATTCGCGGGAGCGGGAGATACGCAGTATTTT.

V and J are TRBV11-1 and TRBJ2-5; 7 nucleotides agree with TRBD1. The CDR3 length is 16 residues. The junction had 8 bases not matched to a gene; V was cut back by 3 bases and J by 1 base. Germline CDR1 reads SGHAT; CDR2 reads FQDESV (reference sequence). DNA for the CDR3: TGTGCCAGCAGCTTGTACCGGGACAGACTCCAAGAGACCCAGTACTTC. Translating gives CASSLYRDRLQETQYF.

V gene TRBV20-1 combines with J gene TRBJ1-1, with 10 bases lining up with TRBD1. With 3 bases clipped from V and 4 bases from J, the junction kept 14 bases outside the gene matches. CDR3 length: 17 amino acids. Germline lookup yields CDR1 DFQATT and CDR2 SNEGSKA (reference sequence). The CDR3 spells CSARIRDRGSTGTEAFF. The CDR3 region has the DNA TGCAGTGCTAGGATACGGGACAGGGGAAGCACGGGCACTGAAGCTTTCTTT.

This clonotype came up a few times. J is TRBJ2-2 and V is TRBV10-3; a weak D match, TRBD2 (5 bases). Deletions cut 3 bases from V and 8 bases from J, with 22 bases between. Looked up from germline, CDR1 is ENHRY and CDR2 is SYGVKD. This CDR3 region has 17 residues. In DNA, the CDR3 is TGTGCCATCAGTGACCCTGACAACAGCTTACGAGGGGGGGAGCTGTTTTTT. Translated: CAISDPDNSLRGGELFF.

The chain uses TRBV6-1 and TRBJ2-3; D is unclear. Trimming stripped 6 bases from V and 2 bases from J, with 12 bases between. This CDR3 has 14 residues. Germline V lookup: CDR1 MNHNS, CDR2 SASEGT. In DNA, the CDR3 is TGTGCCAGCAGGGTAATGGGCTCCACAGATACGCAGTATTTT. Amino acid sequence: CASRVMGSTDTQYF.

In its sample, this clonotype ranks as medium-sized (0.01 to 0.1%). The J gene is TRBJ1-1, the V gene TRBV4-1, with TRBD1 matching 8 bases. V lost 1 base and J lost 4; bases outside the gene matches: 11. CDR1 and CDR2 from the germline V gene are MGHRA and YSYEKL. The CDR3 contains 17 residues. The CDR3 is CASSQGAQGGAGTEAFF. CDR3 bases: TGCGCCAGCAGCCAAGGAGCACAGGGGGGAGCGGGCACTGAAGCTTTCTTT.

This clonotype was seen many times. This rearrangement joins TRBV28 to TRBJ2-7, with D possibly being TRBD1 (5 bases). There are 14 residues in the CDR3. Germline values: CDR1 MDHEN, CDR2 SYDVKM. V was clipped by 7 bases and J by 0 bases, with 13 bases between them. DNA for the CDR3: TGTGCCAGCACCCTAAACAGGATCTCCTACGAGCAGTACTTC. Translated: CASTLNRISYEQYF.

The chain combines TRBV6-1 with TRBJ2-7; tentative D call: TRBD1 (6 bases). CDR3 length equals 15 residues. Germline V gene lookup returns CDR1 MNHNS and CDR2 SASEGT. Trimming cost V 2 bases and J 7 bases, with 18 bases left between them. This CDR3 is CASSEWGQIWLEQYF. For the CDR3, the DNA is TGTGCCAGCAGTGAATGGGGGCAGATTTGGTTGGAGCAGTACTTC.

By proportion, this clonotype is medium-sized. V is TRBV18 and J is TRBJ2-1, with 11 bases matching TRBD2. The CDR3 is 19 residues long. V was clipped by 3 bases and J by 0 bases; unmatched bases: 10. The germline V gene has CDR1 KGHSH and CDR2 LQKENI. CDR3 sequence (DNA): TGTGCCAGCTCACCGTTTAGACTAGCGGGGCGGACCTCCTACAATGAGCAGTTCTTC. This encodes CASSPFRLAGRTSYNEQFF. The full variable domain, with the rest looked up from reference TRBV18 and TRBJ2-1, is NAGVMQNPRHLVRRRGQEARLRCSPMKGHSHVYWYRQLPEEGLKFMVYLQKENIIDESGMPKERFSAEFPKEGPSILRIQQVVRGDSAAYFCASSPFRLAGRTSYNEQFFGPGTRLTVL.

In its sample, this clonotype ranks as medium-sized. The chain is built from TRBV28 and TRBJ1-1; D is possibly TRBD1 (6 bases). Deletions cut 3 bases from V and 5 bases from J, with 10 bases between. Germline V lookup: CDR1 MDHEN, CDR2 SYDVKM. This CDR3 contains 13 residues. The CDR3 reads CASSFGGGTEAFF. In DNA, the CDR3 is TGTGCCAGCAGTTTCGGGGGCGGGACTGAAGCTTTCTTT.

This chain connects TRBV20-1 to TRBJ1-5; D unresolved. The CDR3 totals 15 residues. Trimming took 0 bases from V and 4 from J, leaving 13 bases between them. The germline CDR1 and CDR2 sequences are DFQATT and SNEGSKA (reference sequence). CDR3 nucleotide sequence: TGCAGTGCTAGAGATCTCAGCGGTATTAATCAGCCCCAGCATTTT. Encoded protein: CSARDLSGINQPQHF.

In its sample, this clonotype ranks as medium-sized (0.01 to 0.1%). This chain's CDR3 is CATRDHGNTEAFF. CDR3 DNA: TGTGCCACCAGAGACCATGGGAACACTGAAGCTTTCTTT. V usage is TRBV24-1 and J usage is TRBJ1-1, with no clear D. Germline CDR1 and CDR2: KGHDR and SFDVKD. V lost 7 bases, J lost 1 base, and 9 bases lay in between. The CDR3 is made up of 13 amino acids.

A few counts support this clonotype. This rearrangement joins TRBV7-9 to TRBJ2-2, with 14 bases fitting TRBD2. V lost 0 bases to trimming and J lost 4 bases; unmatched junction nucleotides: 1. The CDR3 contains 17 residues. Germline V gene lookup returns CDR1 SEHNR and CDR2 FQNEAQ (reference sequence). CDR3 protein: CASSLAGTSGSTGELFF. The DNA for the CDR3 is TGTGCCAGCAGCTTAGCTGGGACTAGCGGGAGCACCGGGGAGCTGTTTTTT.

This clonotype is medium-sized. V and J are TRBV7-2 and TRBJ1-2; D not certain. V lost 5 bases and J lost 0, with 25 bases in between. The CDR3 loop spans 19 amino acids. Germline CDR1 SGHTA, CDR2 FQGNSA. The CDR3 loop reads CASSPTSSPRLTSNYGYTF. The CDR3 region has the DNA TGTGCCAGCAGCCCCACATCTAGTCCCCGACTCACCTCTAACTATGGCTACACCTTC.